This T cell receptor (beta chain) was observed in a study of blood T cell repertoires in COVID-19. CDR3 length equals 15 residues. V dropped 5 bases and J dropped 2; count of bases not matched to a gene: 7. Germline V gene lookup returns CDR1 SGDLS and CDR2 YYNGEE. The repertoire was sequenced with immunoSEQ multiplex PCR; TCRdb's copy has only in-frame clones and lacks some. This table has around 150,000 clones, 85% to 95% appearing once. The chain combines TRBV9 with TRBJ1-2; 9 bases line up with TRBD1. The sequence derives from a woman between 50 and 59 years old with acute or convalescent COVID-19. Sequenced sample: peripheral blood. CDR3 in amino acids: CASSESGTGNYGYTF. In DNA, the CDR3 is TGTGCCAGCAGTGAATCCGGGACAGGGAACTATGGCTACACCTTC.